The entry that follows covers one TCR beta chain sequence. No antigen is known for it. This CDR3 region has 14 residues. Between the trimmed V and J ends, which lost 2 bases and 6 bases, there was a span of 14 bases. Germline V gene lookup returns CDR1 SGHRS and CDR2 YFSETQ. The data derive from a study of cytomegalovirus exposure and HLA in healthy donors. Notes on the study in general: CMV serostatus stood as the only immune exposure information on hand.

Sampled while nominally healthy, donors likely had unrecorded immune exposures. Use of 60 Vbeta and 13 Jbeta primers characterized the PCR. TCRdb's table, derived via immunoSEQ multiplex PCR, lists solely in-frame clones and lacks some. Here the sample spans 150,000 to 200,000 clones, about 70% being singletons. The origin of this receptor is a woman aged 30 to 39 in good health and CMV-seronegative. The chain employs TRBV5-1 and TRBJ1-1; D may be TRBD1 (5 bases). The specimen sequenced was PBMCs. CDR3 sequence (DNA): TGCGCCAGCAGCTTACAGGCGATCGAGTCTGAAGCTTTCTTT. Residues: CASSLQAIESEAFF. Variable domain in full (rest from reference TRBV5-1 and TRBJ1-1): KAGVTQTPRYLIKTRGQQVTLSCSPISGHRSVSWYQQTPGQGLQFLFEYFSETQRNKGNFPGRFSGRQFSNSRSEMNVSTLELGDSALYLCASSLQAIESEAFFGQGTRLTVV.